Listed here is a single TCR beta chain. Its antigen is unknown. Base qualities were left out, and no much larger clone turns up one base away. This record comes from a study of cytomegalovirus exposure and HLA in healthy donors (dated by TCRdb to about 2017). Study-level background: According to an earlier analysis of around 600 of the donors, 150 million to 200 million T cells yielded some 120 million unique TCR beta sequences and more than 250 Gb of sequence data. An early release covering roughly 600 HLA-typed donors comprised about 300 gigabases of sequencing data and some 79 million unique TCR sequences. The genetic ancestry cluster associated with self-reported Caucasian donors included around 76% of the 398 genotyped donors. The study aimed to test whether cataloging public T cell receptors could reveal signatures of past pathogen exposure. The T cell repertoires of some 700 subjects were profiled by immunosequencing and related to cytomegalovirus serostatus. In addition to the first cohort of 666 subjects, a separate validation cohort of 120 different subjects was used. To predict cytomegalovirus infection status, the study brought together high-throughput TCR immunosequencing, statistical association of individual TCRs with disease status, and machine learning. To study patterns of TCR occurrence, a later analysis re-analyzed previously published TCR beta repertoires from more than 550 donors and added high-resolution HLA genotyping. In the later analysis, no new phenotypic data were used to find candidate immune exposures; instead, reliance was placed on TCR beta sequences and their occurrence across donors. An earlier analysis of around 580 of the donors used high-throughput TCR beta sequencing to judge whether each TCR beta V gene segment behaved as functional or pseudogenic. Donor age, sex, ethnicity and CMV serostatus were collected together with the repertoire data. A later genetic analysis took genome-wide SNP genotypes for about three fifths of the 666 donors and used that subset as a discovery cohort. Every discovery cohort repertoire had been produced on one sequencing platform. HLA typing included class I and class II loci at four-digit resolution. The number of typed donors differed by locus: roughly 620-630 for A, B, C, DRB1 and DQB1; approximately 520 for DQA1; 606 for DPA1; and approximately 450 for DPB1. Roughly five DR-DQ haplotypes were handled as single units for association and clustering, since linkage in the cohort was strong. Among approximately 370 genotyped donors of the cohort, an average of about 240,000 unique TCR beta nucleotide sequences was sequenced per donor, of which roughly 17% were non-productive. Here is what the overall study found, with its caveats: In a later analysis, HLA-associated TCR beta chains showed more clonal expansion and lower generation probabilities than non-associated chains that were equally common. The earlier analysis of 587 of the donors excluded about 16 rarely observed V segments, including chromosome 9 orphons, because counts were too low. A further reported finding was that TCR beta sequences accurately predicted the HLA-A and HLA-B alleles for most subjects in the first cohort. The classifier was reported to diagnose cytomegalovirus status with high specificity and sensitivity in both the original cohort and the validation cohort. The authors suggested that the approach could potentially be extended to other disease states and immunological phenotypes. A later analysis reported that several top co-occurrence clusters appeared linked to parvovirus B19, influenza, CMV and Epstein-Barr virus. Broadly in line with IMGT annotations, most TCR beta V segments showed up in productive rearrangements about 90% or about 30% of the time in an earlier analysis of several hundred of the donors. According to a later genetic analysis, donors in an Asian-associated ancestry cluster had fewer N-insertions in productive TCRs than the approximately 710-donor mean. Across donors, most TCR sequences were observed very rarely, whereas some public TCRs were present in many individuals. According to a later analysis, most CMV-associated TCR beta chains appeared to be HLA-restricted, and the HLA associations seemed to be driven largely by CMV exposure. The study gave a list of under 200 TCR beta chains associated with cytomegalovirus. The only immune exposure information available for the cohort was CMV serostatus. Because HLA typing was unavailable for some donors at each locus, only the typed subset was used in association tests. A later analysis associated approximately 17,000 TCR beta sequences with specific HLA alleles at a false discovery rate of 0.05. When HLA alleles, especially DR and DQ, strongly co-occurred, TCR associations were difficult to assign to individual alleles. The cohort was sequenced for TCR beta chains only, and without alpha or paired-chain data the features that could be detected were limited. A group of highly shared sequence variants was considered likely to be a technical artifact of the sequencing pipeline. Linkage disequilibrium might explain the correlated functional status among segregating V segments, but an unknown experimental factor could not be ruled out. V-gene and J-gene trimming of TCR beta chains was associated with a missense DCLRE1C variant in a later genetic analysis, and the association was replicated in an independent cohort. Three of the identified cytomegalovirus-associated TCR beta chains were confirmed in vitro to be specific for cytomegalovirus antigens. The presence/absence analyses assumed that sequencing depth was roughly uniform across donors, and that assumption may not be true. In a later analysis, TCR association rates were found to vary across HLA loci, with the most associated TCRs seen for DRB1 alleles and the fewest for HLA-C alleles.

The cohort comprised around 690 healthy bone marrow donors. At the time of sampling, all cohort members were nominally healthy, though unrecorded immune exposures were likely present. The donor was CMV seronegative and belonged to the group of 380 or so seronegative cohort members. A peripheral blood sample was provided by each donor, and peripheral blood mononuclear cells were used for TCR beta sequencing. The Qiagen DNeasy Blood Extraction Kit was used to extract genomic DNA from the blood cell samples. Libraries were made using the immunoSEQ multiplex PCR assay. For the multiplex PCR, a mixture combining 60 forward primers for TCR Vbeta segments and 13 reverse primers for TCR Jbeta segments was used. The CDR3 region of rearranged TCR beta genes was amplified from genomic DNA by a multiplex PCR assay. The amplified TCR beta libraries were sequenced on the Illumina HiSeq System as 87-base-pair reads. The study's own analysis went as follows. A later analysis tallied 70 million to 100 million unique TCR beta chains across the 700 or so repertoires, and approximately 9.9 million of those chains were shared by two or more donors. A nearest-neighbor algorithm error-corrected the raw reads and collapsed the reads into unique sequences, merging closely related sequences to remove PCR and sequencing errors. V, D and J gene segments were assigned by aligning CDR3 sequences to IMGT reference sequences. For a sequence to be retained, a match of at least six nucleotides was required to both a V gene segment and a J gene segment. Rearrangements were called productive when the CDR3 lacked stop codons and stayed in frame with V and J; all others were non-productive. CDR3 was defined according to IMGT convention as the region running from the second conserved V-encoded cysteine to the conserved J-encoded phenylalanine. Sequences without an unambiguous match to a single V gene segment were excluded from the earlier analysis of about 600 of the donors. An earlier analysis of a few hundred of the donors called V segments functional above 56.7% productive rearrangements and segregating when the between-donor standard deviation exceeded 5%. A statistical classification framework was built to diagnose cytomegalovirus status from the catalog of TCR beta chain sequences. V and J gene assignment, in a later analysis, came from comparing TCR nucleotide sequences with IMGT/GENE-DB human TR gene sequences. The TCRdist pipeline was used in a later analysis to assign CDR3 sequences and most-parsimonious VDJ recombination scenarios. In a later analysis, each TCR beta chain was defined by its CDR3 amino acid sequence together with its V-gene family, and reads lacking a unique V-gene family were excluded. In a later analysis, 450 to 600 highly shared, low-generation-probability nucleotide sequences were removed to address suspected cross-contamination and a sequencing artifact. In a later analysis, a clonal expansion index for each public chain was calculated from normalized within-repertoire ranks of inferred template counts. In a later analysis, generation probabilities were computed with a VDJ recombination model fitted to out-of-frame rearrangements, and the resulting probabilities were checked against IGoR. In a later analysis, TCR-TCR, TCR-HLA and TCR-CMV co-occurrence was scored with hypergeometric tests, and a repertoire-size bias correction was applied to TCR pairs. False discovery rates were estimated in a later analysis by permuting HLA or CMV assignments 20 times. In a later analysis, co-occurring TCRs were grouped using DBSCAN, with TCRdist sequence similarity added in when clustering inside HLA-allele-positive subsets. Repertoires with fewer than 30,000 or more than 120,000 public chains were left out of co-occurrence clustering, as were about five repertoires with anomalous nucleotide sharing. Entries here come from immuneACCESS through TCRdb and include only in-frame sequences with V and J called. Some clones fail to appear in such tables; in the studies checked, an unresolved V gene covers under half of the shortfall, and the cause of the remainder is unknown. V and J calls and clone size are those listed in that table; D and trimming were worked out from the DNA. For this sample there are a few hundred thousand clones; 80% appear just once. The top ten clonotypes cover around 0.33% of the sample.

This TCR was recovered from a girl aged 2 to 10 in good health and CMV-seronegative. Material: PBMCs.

The CDR3 loop reads CASRRGGEAFF. The DNA sequence reads TGTGCCAGCAGGCGGGGAGGGGAAGCTTTCTTT. The V gene is TRBV6-1 and the J gene is TRBJ1-1; the D gene cannot be resolved reliably. CDR1 MNHNS and CDR2 SASEGT were looked up in the germline V gene. V is clipped by 6 bases and J by 8 bases, and the sequence between their germline boundaries is 10 bases long. Including cysteine and phenylalanine, the CDR3 has 11 amino acids. Only the CDR3 DNA stays, 33 bases, in frame from base 1.